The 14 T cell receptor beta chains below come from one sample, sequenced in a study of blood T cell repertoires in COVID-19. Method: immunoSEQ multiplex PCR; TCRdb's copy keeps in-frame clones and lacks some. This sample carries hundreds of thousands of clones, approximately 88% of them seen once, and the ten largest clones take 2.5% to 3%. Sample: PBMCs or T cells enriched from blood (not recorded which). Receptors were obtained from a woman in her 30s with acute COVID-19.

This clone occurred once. CDR3 DNA: TGTGCCTGGAGTGGTATAGATAGCAATCAGCCCCAGCATTTT. Encoded protein: CAWSGIDSNQPQHF. V usage is TRBV30 and J usage is TRBJ1-5; D remains unclear. V was cut by 1 base and J by 0 bases, with 7 bases left in between. Germline V gene sequence: CDR1 GTSNPN, CDR2 SVGIG (reference sequence). The CDR3 spans 14 residues.

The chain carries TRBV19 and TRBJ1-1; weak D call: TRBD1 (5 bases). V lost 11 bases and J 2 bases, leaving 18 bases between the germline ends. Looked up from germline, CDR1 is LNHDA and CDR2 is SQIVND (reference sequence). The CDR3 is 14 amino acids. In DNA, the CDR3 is TGTGCCGCTCGACCCAGGGTCCTTAACACTGAAGCTTTCTTT. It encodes CAARPRVLNTEAFF.

In DNA, the CDR3 is TGTGCCAGCAGTGAGGACAGGGAAGCCAACGAGCAGTACTTC. This encodes CASSEDREANEQYF. This chain connects TRBV7-6 to TRBJ2-7; 8 nucleotides align to TRBD1. This CDR3 region has 14 residues. Germline V gene data show CDR1 as SGHVS and CDR2 as FNYEAQ. The J segment lost 5 bases and the V segment lost 6 bases, leaving 9 bases of the junction unmatched.

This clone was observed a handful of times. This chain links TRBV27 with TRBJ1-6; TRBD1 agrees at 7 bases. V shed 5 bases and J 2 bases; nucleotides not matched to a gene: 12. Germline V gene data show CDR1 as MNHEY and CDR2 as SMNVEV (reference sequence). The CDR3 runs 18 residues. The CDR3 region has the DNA TGTGCCAGCAGTCCCCAAGGACAGGAGGGTCCCTATAATTCACCCCTCCACTTT. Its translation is CASSPQGQEGPYNSPLHF.

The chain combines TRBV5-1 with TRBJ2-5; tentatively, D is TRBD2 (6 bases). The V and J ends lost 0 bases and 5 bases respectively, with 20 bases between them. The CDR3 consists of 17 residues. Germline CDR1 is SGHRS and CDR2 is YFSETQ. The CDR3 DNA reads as TGCGCCAGCAGCTTGGGATTCGGCGGGACGTGGAAGGAGACCCAGTACTTC. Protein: CASSLGFGGTWKETQYF.

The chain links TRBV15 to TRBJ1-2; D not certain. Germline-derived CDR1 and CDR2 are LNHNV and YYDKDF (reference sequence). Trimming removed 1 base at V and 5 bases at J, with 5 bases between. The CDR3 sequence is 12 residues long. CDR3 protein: CATSRGDYGYTF. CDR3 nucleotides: TGTGCCACCAGCAGAGGAGATTATGGCTACACCTTC.

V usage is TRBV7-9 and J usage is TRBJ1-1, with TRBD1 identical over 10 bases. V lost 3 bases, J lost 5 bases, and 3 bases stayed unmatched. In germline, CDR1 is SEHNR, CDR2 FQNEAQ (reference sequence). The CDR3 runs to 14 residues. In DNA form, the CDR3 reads TGTGCCAGCAGCTTGGGACAGGGGTTTACTGAAGCTTTCTTT. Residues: CASSLGQGFTEAFF. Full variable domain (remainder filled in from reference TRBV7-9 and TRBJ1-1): DTGVSQNPRHKITKRGQNVTFRCDPISEHNRLYWYRQTLGQGPEFLTYFQNEAQLEKSRLLSDRFSAERPKGSFSTLEIQRTEQGDSAMYLCASSLGQGFTEAFFGQGTRLTVV.

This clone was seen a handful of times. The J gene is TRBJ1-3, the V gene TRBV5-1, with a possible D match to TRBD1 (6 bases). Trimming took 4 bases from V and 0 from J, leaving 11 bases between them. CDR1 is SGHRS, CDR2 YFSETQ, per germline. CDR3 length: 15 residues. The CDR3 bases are TGCGCCAGCAGCCCACAGGGTCTCTCTGGAAACACCATATATTTT. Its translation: CASSPQGLSGNTIYF.

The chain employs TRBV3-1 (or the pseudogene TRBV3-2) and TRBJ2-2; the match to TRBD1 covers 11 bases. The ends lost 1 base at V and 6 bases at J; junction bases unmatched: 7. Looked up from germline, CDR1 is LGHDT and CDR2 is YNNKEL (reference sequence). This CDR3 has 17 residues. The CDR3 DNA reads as TGTGCCAGCAGCCAAGCTTTCCGGACAGGGGGCCCCGGGGAGCTGTTTTTT. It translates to CASSQAFRTGGPGELFF.

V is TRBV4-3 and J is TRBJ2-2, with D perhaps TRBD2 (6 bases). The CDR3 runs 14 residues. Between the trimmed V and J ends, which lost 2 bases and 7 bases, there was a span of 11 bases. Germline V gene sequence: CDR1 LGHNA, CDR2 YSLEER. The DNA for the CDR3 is TGCGCCAGCAGCCAACGCGGGGACGGCGGGGAGCTGTTTTTT. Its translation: CASSQRGDGGELFF.

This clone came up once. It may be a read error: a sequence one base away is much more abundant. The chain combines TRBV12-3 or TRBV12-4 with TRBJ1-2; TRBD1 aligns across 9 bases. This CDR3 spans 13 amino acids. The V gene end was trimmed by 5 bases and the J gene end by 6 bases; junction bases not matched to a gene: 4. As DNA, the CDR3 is TGTGCCAGCAGTCCCGGGACAGGGAATGGCTACACCTTC. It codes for CASSPGTGNGYTF.

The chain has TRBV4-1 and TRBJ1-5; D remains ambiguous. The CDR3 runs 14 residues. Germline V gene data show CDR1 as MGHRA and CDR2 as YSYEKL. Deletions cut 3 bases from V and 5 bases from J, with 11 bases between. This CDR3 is CASSQRPADQPQHF. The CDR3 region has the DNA TGCGCCAGCAGCCAGCGGCCTGCCGATCAGCCCCAGCATTTT.

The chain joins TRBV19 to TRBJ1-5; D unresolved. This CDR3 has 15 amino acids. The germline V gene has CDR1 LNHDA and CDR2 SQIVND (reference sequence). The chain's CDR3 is CARFPYGVGGQPQHF. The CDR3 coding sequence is TGTGCACGATTCCCTTATGGGGTGGGAGGGCAGCCCCAGCATTTT.

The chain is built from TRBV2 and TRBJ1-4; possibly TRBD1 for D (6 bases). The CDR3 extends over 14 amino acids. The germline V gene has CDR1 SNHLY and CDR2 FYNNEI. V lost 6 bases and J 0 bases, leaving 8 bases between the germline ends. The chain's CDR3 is CASRRTATNEKLFF. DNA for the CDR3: TGTGCCAGCAGGCGGACAGCAACTAATGAAAAACTGTTTTTT.